This TCR beta chain is from a study of Tregs in tolerant kidney transplant recipients. As concerns this clone: What it binds is unknown.

Profiled with immunoSEQ multiplex PCR; TCRdb holds only in-frame clones, not every one. In the table there are 50,000 or so clones, 91% of which are singletons. Notes on the study in general: Tregs expanded with activated donor B cells seemed most donor-specific.

Recipients received nonmyeloablative bone marrow transplants from related graft donors, with transient mixed chimerism. This CDR3 comprises 15 residues. The genes are TRBV21-1 and TRBJ2-3; TRBD2 is the table's D call and was not checked against the DNA. TRBV21-1 represents a pseudogene. Sequencing was performed on CD8+ T cells from blood (PBMCs), taken 24 months after the transplant. This receptor was taken from a human patient who received a combined kidney and bone marrow transplant. Some of these T cells may belong to the graft donor. This CDR3 is CASNPGTSDTDTQYF. The CDR3, as DNA: TGTGCCAGCAACCCCGGGACTAGCGACACAGATACGCAGTATTTT.